These 22 T cell receptor beta chains share one sample of origin, sequenced in a study of blood T cells in healthy people across ages. A second PCR of 7 to 11 cycles used a sample-barcoded 5' primer and a J-beta primer mix. TCRdb called the 5' RACE reads again in MiXCR, with one record for every CDR3 protein. There are about a million distinct CDR3 sequences in the sample; roughly 51% occur only once, and 20% to 25% lies in the top ten. The sequenced sample consisted of blood. The receptors shown here come from a woman in her sixties or seventies in good health.

The genes are TRBV20-1 and TRBJ2-7; no clear D gene. V was shortened by 6 bases and J by 2 bases, with 8 bases between the two germline ends. The CDR3 has 11 amino acids. The germline gives CDR1 DFQATT, CDR2 SNEGSKA (reference sequence). Here the CDR3 DNA reads TGCAGTGCCCTCGCCACCTACGAGCAGTACTTC. Its protein is CSALATYEQYF.

In regard to this clonotype: Germline is not matched at one junction end, which may reflect a read error. The chain is built from TRBV7-2 and TRBJ2-4; 10 nucleotides match TRBD2. The CDR3 is 20 amino acids. Germline CDR1 reads SGHTA; CDR2 reads FQGNSA. As DNA, the CDR3 is TGTGCCGGCAGCTTAGAGGGGCAGGGAGCGGGAGGGCTGGCCAAAAACATTCAGTACTTC. Protein product: CAGSLEGQGAGGLAKNIQYF.

The table lists this clonotype with a few counts. The chain couples TRBV6-6 to TRBJ2-3; D is undetermined. Between the trimmed V and J ends, which lost 11 bases and 2 bases, there was a span of 14 bases. Looked up from germline, CDR1 is MNHNY and CDR2 is SVGAGI (reference sequence). The CDR3 sequence is 13 residues long. CDR3 protein: CALGDWLTDTQYF. The CDR3 DNA reads TGTGCCTTAGGCGACTGGCTCACAGATACGCAGTATTTT.

In its sample, this clonotype was seen a few times. V is TRBV7-9 and J is TRBJ2-7; D may correspond to TRBD1 or TRBD2 (5 bases each). V gave up 0 bases and J gave up 3 bases, with 9 bases separating them. Germline V gene lookup returns CDR1 SEHNR and CDR2 FQNEAQ (reference sequence). The CDR3 contains 14 residues. The DNA of the CDR3 is TGTGCCAGCAGCTTAGCGCAGGGAGTCTACGAGCAGTACTTC. Protein: CASSLAQGVYEQYF.

The chain uses TRBV12-3 or TRBV12-4 and TRBJ2-3; TRBD2 might be the D (5 bases). Deletions cut 6 bases from V and 13 bases from J, with 20 bases between. The CDR3 sequence is 13 residues long. CDR3 amino acids: CASRTTRADMEYF. For the CDR3, the DNA is TGTGCCAGCAGGACAACGAGGGCAGATATGGAGTATTTT.

Regarding this clonotype: The junction shows a germline mismatch at one end, possibly a read error. The rearrangement joins TRBV7-3 to TRBJ2-1; no definite D call. The CDR3 extends over 15 amino acids. Germline CDR1 and CDR2: SGHTA and FQGTGA. The CDR3 sequence: CANSLRASDGVEQFF. CDR3 bases: TGTGCCAACAGCTTAAGGGCCTCCGACGGAGTTGAGCAGTTCTTC.

The CDR3: CASSLEGDSEKLFF. CDR3 DNA sequence: TGTGCCAGCAGCTTGGAGGGGGACAGTGAAAAACTGTTTTTT. This chain connects TRBV5-4 to TRBJ1-4, with TRBD1 matching over 7 bases. This CDR3 spans 14 amino acids. With 0 bases clipped from V and 7 bases from J, the junction kept 3 bases outside the gene matches. Germline CDR1 is SGHNT and CDR2 is YYREEE (reference sequence).

Note on this clonotype: The junction departs from germline at one end; a sequencing error may be responsible. The chain combines TRBV27 with TRBJ2-7; no clear D gene. Germline loops: CDR1 MNHEY, CDR2 SMNVEV (reference sequence). This CDR3 region has 13 residues. CDR3 loop: CASSVSRTGEQYF. The CDR3 coding sequence is TGTGCCAGCAGTGTATCGAGAACCGGCGAGCAGTACTTC.

This clonotype was seen only a few times. A junction end diverges from the germline sequence, so it may reflect a read error. The chain joins TRBV11-2 to TRBJ2-7; D perhaps matches TRBD2 (5 bases). Germline V gene sequence: CDR1 SGHAT, CDR2 FQNNGV. The CDR3 covers 16 residues. The CDR3 coding sequence is TGTGCCAGCAACTTAGTCGGGTGGGAGAGGTACTACGAGCAGTACTTC. Its translation is CASNLVGWERYYEQYF.

V gene TRBV3-1 combines with J gene TRBJ2-4; 12 positions agree with TRBD1. Trimming cost V 6 bases and J 9 bases; bases outside gene matches: 15. The CDR3 sequence is 17 residues long. In germline, CDR1 is LGHDT, CDR2 YNNKEL (reference sequence). The CDR3 protein is CASRRNAGTGGVGIQYF. The CDR3 DNA sequence: TGTGCCAGCAGACGAAATGCCGGGACAGGGGGCGTTGGCATTCAGTACTTC.

In its sample, this clonotype was seen once. The chain employs TRBV9 and TRBJ2-7; maybe TRBD2 (6 bases). Trimming removed 0 bases at V and 0 bases at J, with 10 bases between. CDR3 length: 15 amino acids. Per germline, CDR1 SGDLS and CDR2 YYNGEE. CDR3 in amino acids: CASSVEGRSSYEQYF. The CDR3 coding sequence is TGTGCCAGCAGCGTAGAAGGGAGGAGCTCCTACGAGCAGTACTTC.

This clonotype was seen more than once but under ten times. The chain links TRBV7-9 to TRBJ1-4; D is uncertain. The germline CDR1 and CDR2 sequences are SEHNR and FQNEAQ (reference sequence). This CDR3 has 15 amino acids. The germline V and J ends were trimmed by 1 base and 5 bases, with 11 bases remaining between them. The CDR3 bases are TGTGCCAGCAGCTTAGGGGCAGAAAAAAATGAAAAACTGTTTTTT. Its protein is CASSLGAEKNEKLFF.

V usage is TRBV7-2 and J usage is TRBJ2-1; 7 bases line up with TRBD2. The J call could be wrong; TRBJ2-7 is a better fit for the DNA end. The V gene's germline CDR1 is SGHTA and CDR2 FQGNSA. The CDR3 is 15 residues long. The CDR3 protein is CASSPIGGGTYEQYF. The DNA of the CDR3 is TGTGCCAGCAGCCCCATCGGCGGGGGAACCTACGAGCAGTACTTC.

The rearrangement uses TRBV20-1 and TRBJ1-2, with 8 bases fitting TRBD1. V trimming: 0 bases; J trimming: 8 bases; junction bases outside the gene matches: 8. There are 14 residues in the CDR3. Per germline, CDR1 DFQATT and CDR2 SNEGSKA (reference sequence). The DNA for the CDR3 is TGCAGTGCTAGAGATCATCAGGGGGCTCAAGGCTACACCTTC. Translated: CSARDHQGAQGYTF.

This CDR3 is CASDRAYEQYF. For the CDR3, the DNA is TGTGCCAGCGACAGGGCCTACGAGCAGTACTTC. The chain couples TRBV2 to TRBJ2-7; TRBD1 aligns across 7 bases. With V trimmed by 8 bases and J by 2 bases, 0 bases remained unmatched. Germline V lookup: CDR1 SNHLY, CDR2 FYNNEI. The CDR3 extends over 11 amino acids.

There are a few counts of this clonotype. This rearrangement joins TRBV20-1 to TRBJ2-7, with D possibly TRBD2 on 6 matching bases. There are 12 residues in the CDR3. The V gene lost 5 bases and the J gene lost 7 bases, with 15 bases spanning the gap. CDR1 is DFQATT, CDR2 SNEGSKA, per germline (reference sequence). In nucleotides, the CDR3 is TGCAGTGCTGACCGACTAGTGGGTGAGCAGTACTTC. This codes for CSADRLVGEQYF.

V usage is TRBV7-3 and J usage is TRBJ2-3; 9 bases fit TRBD1. This CDR3 has 16 amino acids. The V gene end was trimmed by 1 base and the J gene end by 4 bases; junction bases not matched to a gene: 6. Germline CDR1 reads SGHTA; CDR2 reads FQGTGA. This CDR3 reads CASSLRGTGSPDTQYF. In nucleotides, the CDR3 is TGTGCCAGCAGCTTAAGGGGGACAGGGTCTCCAGATACGCAGTATTTT.

This clonotype was detected only a few times. The V gene is TRBV6-2 or TRBV6-3, the J gene TRBJ2-5; TRBD2 matches at 8 bases. This CDR3 has 14 residues. Germline loops: CDR1 MNHEY, CDR2 SVGEGT. V dropped 6 bases and J dropped 2; count of bases not matched to a gene: 5. The CDR3 spells CASSRLAQQETQYF. CDR3 nucleotide sequence: TGTGCCAGCAGCCGACTAGCGCAACAAGAGACCCAGTACTTC.

The count of this clonotype is one. The chain has TRBV20-1 and TRBJ1-1; TRBD1 aligns across 7 bases. Germline V gene data show CDR1 as DFQATT and CDR2 as SNEGSKA (reference sequence). The CDR3 is 11 amino acids. V lost 0 bases, J lost 8 bases, and 0 bases stayed unmatched. CDR3 bases: TGCAGTGCTAGAGAACAGGGGGAAGCTTTCTTT. Its protein product is CSAREQGEAFF.

The chain couples TRBV28 to TRBJ2-1, with TRBD2 matching 9 bases. In germline, CDR1 is MDHEN, CDR2 SYDVKM. V dropped 2 bases and J dropped 13; count of bases not matched to a gene: 12. The CDR3 length is 15 residues. In nucleotides, the CDR3 is TGTGCCAGCAGTTTAAGGACTAGCGTACGAGTAGACCAGTTCTTC. This translates into CASSLRTSVRVDQFF.

The chain carries TRBV9 and TRBJ2-5; D gene unclear. The V gene's germline CDR1 is SGDLS and CDR2 YYNGEE. The V end was cut by 0 bases, the J end by 7 bases, with 13 bases between. This CDR3 region has 14 residues. CDR3 bases: TGTGCCAGCAGCGTAGGTGGAGAGTCAGGGACCCAGTACTTC. It yields the protein CASSVGGESGTQYF.

The chain links TRBV20-1 to TRBJ2-5; D gene uncertain. The assigned J gene may be wrong: the sequence end matches TRBJ2-7 better. Germline values: CDR1 DFQATT, CDR2 SNEGSKA (reference sequence). This CDR3 spans 11 amino acids. The CDR3 region has the DNA TGCAGTACTGCGGACTCCTACGAGCAGTACTTC. This sequence encodes CSTADSYEQYF.